The TCR beta chain under discussion was sequenced for a study of T cell repertoires in cytomegalovirus infection. This clonotype was detected ten times or more. The germline V gene has CDR1 LNHNV and CDR2 YYDKDF (reference sequence). The germline V and J ends were trimmed by 4 bases and 4 bases, with 13 bases remaining between them. CDR3 length equals 14 residues. TCRdb processed the reads anew with MiXCR; each CDR3 protein has one entry. This repertoire shows some 280,000 distinct CDR3 sequences, 12% to 15% found once; its top ten account for around 8.8%. Sequenced sample: PBMCs. The chain recombines TRBV15 with TRBJ1-2, with D perhaps TRBD1 (5 bases). This receptor was taken from a human donor in good health (CMV status not recorded). Some clones in this sample may be carry-over from other donors' samples. CDR3 sequence: CATSTRDRSYGYTF. Written as DNA, the CDR3 is TGTGCCACCAGCACCCGGGACCGTTCCTATGGCTACACCTTC.